Listed below are T cell receptor beta chains from one sample, sequenced in a study of blood T cells in healthy people across ages. Using its own MiXCR run on the 5' RACE reads, TCRdb lists one record per CDR3 protein. The data contain some 940,000 distinct CDR3 sequences, almost 30% of them singletons. These records were also assigned to another study, of T cells of mothers and their children.

Material for sequencing was blood. Receptor source: a middle-aged woman in good health. The CDR3 runs from the conserved cysteine through the conserved F or W. D genes are given only for firm matches. Clone size appears in some rows only: once, few, many, or a class for an expanded clone.

>TRBV20-1|.|.|TRBJ2-1
TGCAGTGCCTCAGGCCCGGGCCAGTCCTATGAGCAGTTCTTC
CSASGPGQSYEQFF
>TRBV4-1|few|.|TRBJ1-1
TGCGCCAGCAGCCAAGGACAGCTTCTGAACACTGAAGCTTTCTTT
CASSQGQLLNTEAFF
>TRBV12-3/TRBV12-4|many|.|TRBJ2-7
TGTGCCAGCAGTCAGGACACCGCCTACGAGCAGTACTTC
CASSQDTAYEQYF
>TRBV6-1|.|.|TRBJ2-5
TGTGCCAGCAGTGAAGCGGAGGAAGAGACCCAGTACTTC
CASSEAEEETQYF
>TRBV28|.|.|TRBJ2-4
TGTGCCAGCAGGGGGGGGGCGGTTAAAAACATTCAGTACTTC
CASRGGAVKNIQYF
>TRBV12-3/TRBV12-4|.|TRBD2|TRBJ2-5
TGTGCCAGCAGTTTATTTGCGGGGGTTCAAGAGACCCAGTACTTC
CASSLFAGVQETQYF
>TRBV5-1|few|.|TRBJ2-7
TGCGCCAGCAGCTTGGAGGTTTCAGGGGTCGAGCAGTACTTC
CASSLEVSGVEQYF
>TRBV6-5|once|.|TRBJ1-5
TGTGCCAGCAGTTACTCGGGTCATAGTAATCAGCCCCAGCATTTT
CASSYSGHSNQPQHF
>TRBV24-1|.|TRBD1|TRBJ2-1
TGTGCCACCCAAGGCCCCCGAGGGGGCCCCCCGTACAATGAGCAGTTCTTC
CATQGPRGGPPYNEQFF
>TRBV29-1|few|.|TRBJ2-6
TGCAGCGTTGAAGAGCTTGGCCCCGGGGCCAACGTCCTGACTTTC
CSVEELGPGANVLTF
>TRBV28|.|TRBD2|TRBJ2-5
TGTGCCAGCAATCCTCCGACGGGACTAGGGGCAGAGACCCAGTACTTC
CASNPPTGLGAETQYF
>TRBV6-1|few|TRBD2|TRBJ2-1
TGTGCCAGCAGTGAGCTAGCGGGGGGGCTTTTCGATGAGCAGTTCTTC
CASSELAGGLFDEQFF
>TRBV5-8|many|.|TRBJ2-5
TGTGCCAGCAGCTTAGGTTCTTCACCGCGTGTCAAGTACTTC
CASSLGSSPRVKYF
>TRBV7-9|many|TRBD2|TRBJ2-5
TGTGCCGGCAGACCTAAAGGTAGCGGGGGCCTCCAAGAGACCCAGTACTTC
CAGRPKGSGGLQETQYF
>TRBV7-6|.|TRBD1|TRBJ1-1
TGTGCCAGCAGCTTAGGGGGCAGGGGGGTGAACACTGAAGCTTTCTTT
CASSLGGRGVNTEAFF
>TRBV27|few|.|TRBJ2-1
TGTGCCAGCAGTTCCTTCTTGGGACGGAACAATGAGCAGTTCTTC
CASSSFLGRNNEQFF
>TRBV20-1|.|.|TRBJ1-2
TGCAGTGCTATCCGAGACGGGGATGGCTACACCTTC
CSAIRDGDGYTF
>TRBV10-3|many|TRBD1|TRBJ2-5
TGTGCCATCAGTGAGCCCGGACAGGGCCAAGAGACCCAGTACTTC
CAISEPGQGQETQYF
>TRBV13|few|TRBD1|TRBJ2-1
TGTGCCAGCGAGTCGGACAGGGTAAGCAATGAGCAGTTCTTC
CASESDRVSNEQFF
>TRBV6-1|.|TRBD1|TRBJ1-4
TGTGCCAGCAGTGCAGGGGGCCCTAATGAAAAACGGTTTTTT
CASSAGGPNEKRFF
>TRBV6-5|few|TRBD1|TRBJ1-5
TGTGCCAGCAGTTCCCTGCAACAGGGGGCCAGAAGCAATCAGCCCCAGCATTTT
CASSSLQQGARSNQPQHF
>TRBV20-1|few|.|TRBJ1-5
TGCAGTACAGCAGTTGAACTTAATCAGCCCCAGCATTTT
CSTAVELNQPQHF
>TRBV29-1|many|.|TRBJ1-2
TGCAGCGTTGAAGATCAGGGTCTATGCACCTTC
CSVEDQGLCTF
>TRBV6-4|.|TRBD1|TRBJ2-5
TGTGCCAGCAGAGCCGGGACAGGGGGCTTGTACTTC
CASRAGTGGLYF
>TRBV10-3|few|.|TRBJ1-1
TGTGCCATCAGTGATTTTGCCGGGGCTTACGGGATGAACACTGAAGCTTTCTTT
CAISDFAGAYGMNTEAFF
>TRBV12-3/TRBV12-4|.|.|TRBJ2-7
TGTGCCAGCAGTTTAGCGCAAGGAAACTACGAGCAGTACTTC
CASSLAQGNYEQYF
>TRBV20-1|many|.|TRBJ2-7
TGCAGTGCTAGAGCCCTAGCGAGCTACGAGCAGTACTTC
CSARALASYEQYF
>TRBV18|many|TRBD2|TRBJ2-1
TGTGCCAGCTCACCACTTGGGACTAGCGTCTACAATGAGCAGTTCTTC
CASSPLGTSVYNEQFF
>TRBV5-1|.|.|TRBJ2-5
TGCGCCAGCGCCGGGGTGGAGACCCAGTACTTC
CASAGVETQYF
>TRBV20-1|few|.|TRBJ1-1
TGCAGTGCTAGACCCCCTCTCACTGAAGCTTTCTTT
CSARPPLTEAFF
>TRBV6-6|.|.|TRBJ2-6
TGTGCCAGCAGTTCTTTCAACGTCCTGACTTTC
CASSSFNVLTF
>TRBV28|once|.|TRBJ2-7
TGTGCCAGCAGTTCCCGCTACTTAGCTGCCTACGAGCAGTACTTC
CASSSRYLAAYEQYF
>TRBV20-1|.|TRBD1|TRBJ1-5
TGCAGTGCTAGAGAGTTGTGGCTAGGGGGCTTGCAGCCCCAGCATTTT
CSARELWLGGLQPQHF
>TRBV6-1|.|.|TRBJ2-1
TGTGCCAGCAGGATGACAGCGTCCTACGAGCAGTTCTTC
CASRMTASYEQFF
>TRBV13|few|TRBD1|TRBJ1-2
TGTGCCAGCAGCCGCGACAGGGTAGGCTATGGCTACACCTTC
CASSRDRVGYGYTF
>TRBV4-2|once|TRBD2|TRBJ2-1
TGTGCCAGCGCCCTGGGGGAGGGCTTCTACAATGAGCAGTTCTTC
CASALGEGFYNEQFF
>TRBV12-3/TRBV12-4|.|TRBD1|TRBJ2-1
TGTGCCAGCAGGGCAGGGACAGGGAATCCTGAGCAGTTCTTC
CASRAGTGNPEQFF
>TRBV20-1|few|.|TRBJ1-6
TGCAGTGCTAGGAGAGGTGATTCACCCCTCCACTTT
CSARRGDSPLHF
>TRBV7-9|.|.|TRBJ1-2
TGTGCCAGCAGCGTAACGGGACGGTACTATGGCTACACCTTC
CASSVTGRYYGYTF
>TRBV10-3|few|.|TRBJ2-5
TGTGCCACCCGGGACGGTCAAGAGACCCAGTACTTC
CATRDGQETQYF
>TRBV7-3|few|.|TRBJ2-3
TGTGCCAGCAGCTTAGCTGCAGGGTCAAGCACAGATACGCAGTATTTT
CASSLAAGSSTDTQYF
>TRBV6-4|many|.|TRBJ1-1
TGTGCCAGCAGTTCGACAGAGAACACTGAAGCTTTCTTT
CASSSTENTEAFF
>TRBV7-2|few|TRBD1|TRBJ1-3
TGTGCCAGCAGCCCCGACAGGGCTCTCTCTGGAAACACCATATATTTT
CASSPDRALSGNTIYF
>TRBV6-5|few|.|TRBJ1-1
TGTGCCAGCAGTTACTTGCGACAGGCTACTGAAGCTTTCTTT
CASSYLRQATEAFF
>TRBV7-9|.|TRBD2|TRBJ2-1
TGTGCCAGCAGCGATCCTCGGGGACTAGCGGGGGGGCCAGGCAATGAGCAGTTCTTC
CASSDPRGLAGGPGNEQFF
>TRBV7-2|many|.|TRBJ2-5
TGTGCCAGCAGCTTAGGGGGGGTAGCAGAGACCCAGTACTTC
CASSLGGVAETQYF
>TRBV7-2|few|.|TRBJ1-2
TGTGCCAGCAGCACAACAGGGTTAGGCTACACCTTC
CASSTTGLGYTF
>TRBV9|once|.|TRBJ1-4
TGTGCCAGCAGCGGGGGGAGGCAGGGGAATGAAAAACTGTTTTTT
CASSGGRQGNEKLFF
>TRBV5-6|.|.|TRBJ2-3
TGTGCCAGCAGCATCCCCAGGGGTAGCACAGATACGCAGTATTTT
CASSIPRGSTDTQYF
>TRBV5-1|.|.|TRBJ1-1
TGCGCCAGCAGCCCCTCGGTGACCATGAACACTGAAGCTTTCTTT
CASSPSVTMNTEAFF
>TRBV7-9|.|.|TRBJ1-4
TGTGCCAGCAGCTTCCCCGGGGCAGGGCCTAATGAAAAACTGTTTTTT
CASSFPGAGPNEKLFF
>TRBV7-2|.|.|TRBJ1-5
TGTGCCAGCAGCTTAAGGGGGACGGTTAGCAATCAGCCCCGGCATTTT
CASSLRGTVSNQPRHF
>TRBV20-1|.|TRBD2|TRBJ2-7
TGCAGTGCTAGAGATCAGGCTAGCGGGACTTACGAGCAGTACTTC
CSARDQASGTYEQYF
>TRBV4-3|.|.|TRBJ1-3
TGCGCCAGCAGCCAAGATGGTATTGCCCGAAACACCATATATTTT
CASSQDGIARNTIYF
>TRBV5-1|many|TRBD2|TRBJ2-1
TGCGCCAGCAGCTCTAGCGGGGGGAACTACAATGAGCAGTTCTTC
CASSSSGGNYNEQFF
>TRBV7-8|.|TRBD2|TRBJ2-7
TGTGCCAGCAGCTTAGGCCCCACCGGGACTACTCACGTGGGGGAGCAGTACTTC
CASSLGPTGTTHVGEQYF
>TRBV7-2|.|TRBD2|TRBJ2-1
TGTGCCAGCATCCTACCCGGGGGGGGCCACTACAATGAGCGGTTCTTC
CASILPGGGHYNERFF
>TRBV10-3|many|.|TRBJ2-1
TGTGCCATCAGTCGGACAAATGAGCAGTTCTTC
CAISRTNEQFF
>TRBV5-1|few|TRBD2|TRBJ2-1
TGCGCCAGCAGCTTGGTGTCTAGCGGGAGCTACAATGAGCAGTTCTTC
CASSLVSSGSYNEQFF